This entry describes one T cell receptor beta chain. The antigen it binds to is not known. Per-nucleotide qualities are absent, and no much larger clonotype sits a single base away. This entry is derived from a study of T cell repertoires in cytomegalovirus infection (dated by TCRdb to about 2019). Regarding the complete study: The peptide stimulations were aimed at well-studied HLA-B-restricted epitopes as well as recently identified HLA-C-restricted CMV epitopes, whose presentation resists viral immunomodulation. Donor HLA type was relevant to the analysis, because carriage of CMV infection together with the matching HLA type was indicated by public TCR beta signatures. What the study reported, not specific to this receptor: In both this cohort and an independent roughly 350-donor cohort, the cumulative frequency of public TCR beta family members distinguished carriers of CMV infection plus the relevant HLA type. The ex vivo response was dominated by HLA-C-restricted CMV-specific TCR beta clonotypes, which also provided the single most frequent clonotype in two of eight donors.

Data came from an Illumina HiSeq 1500. TCRdb handled the public reads itself, with Q25 trimming in fastp and clone calling in MiXCR, and kept productive beta chains. CDR3 protein duplicates are merged, each entry listing the most common genes and DNA. The sample table records about 890,000 distinct CDR3 sequences; around a third of these occur just once. The ten largest make up more than 12% of the sample. V has 3 bases trimmed and J has 4 bases trimmed; junction bases matching no gene number 4. Spanning cysteine to phenylalanine, the CDR3 consists of 15 amino acids. Just the 45-base CDR3 DNA is kept, in frame starting at base 1. CDR1 ENHRY and CDR2 SYGVKD are derived from the germline V gene. The intended sense of this specimen's treatment or condition label: in vitro stimulation with specific CMV peptide epitopes to enrich CMV-specific T cells.

This receptor chain uses TRBV10-3 and TRBJ2-1, with 9 bases aligning to TRBD2. This specimen was cultured CD8+ T cells from PBMCs, taken from culture after CMV antigen stimulation. This clonotype was obtained from a human donor in good health (CMV status not recorded). Some clones in this sample may be carry-over from other donors' samples. The DNA reads as follows: TGTGCCATCAGTGATAGCGGGGGACCATACAATGAGCAGTTCTTC. Its amino acids are CAISDSGGPYNEQFF.